What follows are 25 T cell receptor beta chains derived from one specimen sequenced in a study of CD8 T cells in ankylosing spondylitis. Study observations and caveats: Seemingly characteristic of ankylosing spondylitis blood was a TCR beta motif consisting of eight highly homologous variants.

MiXCR was run by TCRdb on the 5' RACE reads, yielding one entry per CDR3 protein. The sample lists 500,000 or so distinct CDR3 sequences; less than 6% were seen once. These receptors have no identified antigens. The sequenced sample was blood, either unsorted or a sorted T cell fraction (not recorded which). All receptors come from a male donor with ankylosing spondylitis.

This clonotype was recorded many times. This chain uses TRBV5-6 with TRBJ1-1; 8 positions match TRBD1. This CDR3 contains 13 residues. V lost 2 bases to trimming and J lost 9 bases; unmatched junction nucleotides: 6. CDR1 and CDR2 from the germline V gene are SGHDT and YYEEEE. DNA for the CDR3: TGTGCCAGCAGCTTAGGACAGGGACTGAAAGCTTTCTTT. This sequence encodes CASSLGQGLKAFF.

The chain combines TRBV7-9 with TRBJ2-5, with 8 bases that match TRBD2. V lost 3 bases and J lost 3; bases outside the gene matches: 6. The CDR3 covers 15 residues. Germline CDR1 and CDR2: SEHNR and FQNEAQ (reference sequence). Here the CDR3 reads CASSFGSGVEETQYF. DNA for the CDR3: TGTGCCAGCAGCTTTGGTAGCGGGGTTGAAGAGACCCAGTACTTC.

This clonotype was picked up many times. This CDR3 is CASSESVNTDTQYF. The CDR3 DNA reads TGTGCCAGCAGTGAATCCGTCAACACAGATACGCAGTATTTT. V and J are TRBV25-1 and TRBJ2-3; no reliable D call. V lost 1 base and J lost 2, with 7 bases in between. The CDR3 consists of 14 residues. Germline CDR1 and CDR2: MGHDK and SYGVNS. The full variable domain, rest sourced from reference TRBV25-1 and TRBJ2-3, is EADIYQTPRYLVIGTGKKITLECSQTMGHDKMYWYQQDPGMELHLIHYSYGVNSTEKGDLSSESTVSRIRTEHFPLTLESARPSHTSQYLCASSESVNTDTQYFGPGTRLTVL.

This clonotype showed up just a few times. The chain recombines TRBV20-1 with TRBJ2-7, with D hard to call. The germline gives CDR1 DFQATT, CDR2 SNEGSKA (reference sequence). The V end lost 6 bases, the J end lost 3 bases, and 18 bases lay between the germline ends. The CDR3 runs 14 residues. This CDR3 is CSAPPLGIHYEQYF. The CDR3 DNA is TGCAGTGCCCCTCCTTTGGGGATCCACTACGAGCAGTACTTC.

This clonotype has at least ten counts. The junction and the germline gene differ at one end; a read error may be behind it. The chain combines TRBV7-2 with TRBJ1-5; a weak D match, TRBD1 (6 bases). This CDR3 comprises 16 residues. Looked up from germline, CDR1 is SGHTA and CDR2 is FQGNSA. The CDR3 region has the DNA TGTGCCAGCAGGTTAGGTCATTCAGGGGGCAATCAGCCCCAGCATTTT. It translates to CASRLGHSGGNQPQHF.

This clonotype was observed at least ten times. This sequence joins TRBV5-1 and TRBJ1-2; D is possibly TRBD1 (5 bases). The ends were cut back, 0 bases at V and 0 bases at J, with 9 bases in the middle. The CDR3 covers 15 residues. From germline, CDR1 is SGHRS and CDR2 YFSETQ. CDR3 sequence: CASSLAPDTNYGYTF. In DNA form, the CDR3 reads TGCGCCAGCAGCTTGGCCCCGGACACTAACTATGGCTACACCTTC.

There are many counts of this clonotype. V and J are TRBV5-1 and TRBJ2-5, with D perhaps given as TRBD1 or TRBD2 (5 bases each). This CDR3 comprises 14 residues. Germline lookup yields CDR1 SGHRS and CDR2 YFSETQ. V dropped 0 bases and J dropped 3 bases, with 9 bases sitting between them. The CDR3 nucleotides are TGCGCCAGCAGCTTGGTAGAGGGGAAAGAGACCCAGTACTTC. This codes for CASSLVEGKETQYF.

Ten or more counts support this clonotype. This rearrangement joins TRBV5-1 to TRBJ2-3; a weak D match, TRBD1 (6 bases). Germline V gene data show CDR1 as SGHRS and CDR2 as YFSETQ. This CDR3 region has 15 residues. Trimming took off 0 bases at V and 2 bases at J, with 10 bases between the two ends. The CDR3 loop is CASSLARGSTDTQYF. The CDR3 DNA is TGCGCCAGCAGCTTGGCCAGGGGTTCCACAGATACGCAGTATTTT. The full variable domain, in which reference TRBV5-1 and TRBJ2-3 provide the parts outside the CDR3, is KAGVTQTPRYLIKTRGQQVTLSCSPISGHRSVSWYQQTPGQGLQFLFEYFSETQRNKGNFPGRFSGRQFSNSRSEMNVSTLELGDSALYLCASSLARGSTDTQYFGPGTRLTVL.

V usage is TRBV6-2 or TRBV6-3 and J usage is TRBJ2-1; D might be TRBD2 (6 bases). Germline V CDR1 and CDR2: MNHEY, SVGEGT. Trimming removed 4 bases at V and 5 bases at J, with 15 bases between. This CDR3 region has 15 residues. Written as DNA, the CDR3 is TGTGCCAGCAGTTCGGACTCGTGGGGGGACAATGAGCAGTTCTTC. Translation: CASSSDSWGDNEQFF.

The chain couples TRBV20-1 to TRBJ1-2; D gene ambiguous. The V end was cut by 0 bases, the J end by 7 bases, with 6 bases between. The CDR3 covers 11 residues. Germline V lookup: CDR1 DFQATT, CDR2 SNEGSKA (reference sequence). This CDR3 reads CSAREASGYTF. The CDR3 nucleotides read TGCAGTGCTAGAGAAGCAAGTGGCTACACCTTC.

This clonotype was recorded at least ten times. The V gene is TRBV10-3, the J gene TRBJ2-5; TRBD1 agrees at 8 bases. The junction had 14 bases not matched to a gene; V was cut back by 3 bases and J by 5 bases. CDR1 and CDR2 from the germline V gene are ENHRY and SYGVKD. CDR3 size: 17 residues. The CDR3 DNA reads TGTGCCATCAGTGATAGTACAGGGGGACCAACTATGGAGACCCAGTACTTC. Amino acid sequence: CAISDSTGGPTMETQYF.

This clonotype was counted many times. The chain is built from TRBV7-2 and TRBJ1-5; D gene ambiguous. V lost 2 bases and J 9 bases, leaving 8 bases between the germline ends. Germline V lookup: CDR1 SGHTA, CDR2 FQGNSA. This CDR3 has 12 amino acids. Here the CDR3 reads CASSLPQRPQHF. CDR3 sequence (DNA): TGTGCCAGCAGCTTACCACAACGGCCCCAGCATTTT.

This clonotype was recorded many times. The rearrangement links TRBV10-3 to TRBJ1-1; 8 bases line up with TRBD1. The CDR3 runs 13 residues. Germline assignment: CDR1 ENHRY and CDR2 SYGVKD. The ends lost 4 bases at V and 3 bases at J; junction bases unmatched: 1. CDR3 nucleotide sequence: TGTGCCATCAGTGGGACAGGGTACACTGAAGCTTTCTTT. It codes for CAISGTGYTEAFF.

This clonotype turned up a few times. The gene calls are TRBV28 and TRBJ2-7; TRBD1 agrees at 9 bases. The CDR3 totals 14 residues. CDR1 and CDR2 from the germline V gene are MDHEN and SYDVKM. J was trimmed by 5 bases and V by 5 bases; bases with no gene match: 7. Here the CDR3 reads CASSPLDRGNEQYF. As DNA, the CDR3 is TGTGCCAGCAGTCCCCTGGACAGGGGAAACGAGCAGTACTTC. The full variable domain, completed using reference TRBV28 and TRBJ2-7, is DVKVTQSSRYLVKRTGEKVFLECVQDMDHENMFWYRQDPGLGLRLIYFSYDVKMKEKGDIPEGYSVSREKKERFSLILESASTNQTSMYLCASSPLDRGNEQYFGPGTRLTVT.

This clonotype was recorded at least ten times. The CDR3 region has the DNA TGCAGTGCTAGGGCAGGGTATAGCAATCAGCCCCAGCATTTT. Translating gives CSARAGYSNQPQHF. This chain links TRBV20-1 with TRBJ1-5; a possible D gene is TRBD1 (5 bases). The germline CDR1 and CDR2 sequences are DFQATT and SNEGSKA (reference sequence). V lost 3 bases and J 0 bases, leaving 9 bases between the germline ends. CDR3 length: 14 amino acids.

This clonotype has ten or more counts. The chain uses TRBV7-8 and TRBJ1-5; the match to TRBD1 covers 7 bases. The ends lost 4 bases at V and 4 bases at J; junction bases unmatched: 16. The CDR3 loop spans 18 amino acids. Germline loops: CDR1 SGHVS, CDR2 FQNEAQ. The DNA for the CDR3 is TGTGCCAGCAGCTCATCCTTAGTAGGTGGGACAGTAAATCAGCCCCAGCATTTT. Amino acids: CASSSSLVGGTVNQPQHF. The full variable domain, in which reference TRBV7-8 and TRBJ1-5 provide the parts outside the CDR3, is GAGVSQSPRYKVAKRGQDVALRCDPISGHVSLFWYQQALGQGPEFLTYFQNEAQLDKSGLPSDRFFAERPEGSVSTLKIQRTQQEDSAVYLCASSSSLVGGTVNQPQHFGDGTRLSIL.

This clonotype was recorded at least ten times. V gene TRBV20-1 combines with J gene TRBJ1-2, with TRBD1 as a possible D gene (5 bases). CDR3 length: 12 amino acids. V gave up 2 bases and J gave up 7 bases, with 11 bases separating them. In germline, CDR1 is DFQATT, CDR2 SNEGSKA (reference sequence). The CDR3 protein is CSARTGGSGYTF. CDR3 nucleotides: TGCAGTGCTAGAACCGGGGGATCTGGCTACACCTTC.

In this sample, this clonotype turned up many times. The rearrangement links TRBV20-1 to TRBJ2-2; D call uncertain. V lost 4 bases, J lost 0 bases, and 15 bases lay in between. The CDR3 sequence is 16 residues long. CDR1 and CDR2 from the germline V gene are DFQATT and SNEGSKA (reference sequence). The CDR3 region has the DNA TGCAGTGCTATACCAAGTGGACCAACGAACACCGGGGAGCTGTTTTTT. Its translation is CSAIPSGPTNTGELFF.

This clonotype appeared many times. The CDR3 loop reads CATSRNGHPRLDEQYF. Written as DNA, the CDR3 is TGTGCCACCAGCAGAAATGGACACCCCCGGCTAGACGAGCAGTACTTC. The chain employs TRBV15 and TRBJ2-7, with D possibly being TRBD1 (5 bases). Germline CDR1 LNHNV, CDR2 YYDKDF (reference sequence). Trimming stripped 2 bases from V and 5 bases from J, with 19 bases between. This CDR3 is built from 16 residues. Filled out from reference TRBV15 and TRBJ2-7, the complete variable domain reads DAMVIQNPRYQVTQFGKPVTLSCSQTLNHNVMYWYQQKSSQAPKLLFHYYDKDFNNEADTPDNFQSRRPNTSFCFLDIRSPGLGDTAMYLCATSRNGHPRLDEQYFGPGTRLTVT.

This clonotype was counted at least ten times. The CDR3 DNA follows: TGCAGCGTTATGATATCGGAGGGGCCCTACGAGCAGTACTTC. Translating it yields CSVMISEGPYEQYF. The chain joins TRBV29-1 to TRBJ2-7, with TRBD2 as a possible D gene (6 bases). The CDR3 is 14 residues long. Germline lookup yields CDR1 SQVTM and CDR2 ANQGSEA. Trimming took off 5 bases at V and 2 bases at J, with 16 bases between the two ends.

The chain is built from TRBV7-9 and TRBJ2-7, with D tentatively TRBD2 (5 bases). From germline, CDR1 is SEHNR and CDR2 FQNEAQ (reference sequence). This CDR3 has 15 amino acids. Trimming left V 1 base short and J 2 bases short, with 12 bases between. The CDR3 here is CASSLGSDGTYEQYF. As DNA, the CDR3 is TGTGCCAGCAGCTTAGGATCAGACGGGACCTACGAGCAGTACTTC.

This clonotype was found a few times. The chain joins TRBV7-9 to TRBJ2-5; possibly TRBD1 or TRBD2 for D (6 bases each). Trimming removed 4 bases from V and 1 base from J, with 19 bases in between. The CDR3 contains 17 residues. Germline CDR1 SEHNR, CDR2 FQNEAQ (reference sequence). CDR3 in DNA: TGTGCCAGCAGCTCGTTGGGGCGGAGGGGGGTCCAAGAGACCCAGTACTTC. Translation: CASSSLGRRGVQETQYF.

This clonotype was observed at least ten times. The CDR3 protein is CSARRGGGDTQYF. In DNA, the CDR3 is TGCAGTGCTAGGCGGGGGGGCGGGGATACGCAGTATTTT. This chain joins TRBV20-1 and TRBJ2-3, with TRBD2 matching 9 bases. The CDR3 is 13 amino acids. V lost 3 bases, J lost 6 bases, and 4 bases stayed unmatched. Germline loops: CDR1 DFQATT, CDR2 SNEGSKA (reference sequence).

The table lists this clonotype with many counts. The rearrangement links TRBV6-2 or TRBV6-3 to TRBJ2-7; possibly TRBD2 for D (5 bases). Germline assignment: CDR1 MNHEY and CDR2 SVGEGT. The CDR3 is made up of 13 amino acids. With 8 bases removed from V and 9 bases from J, the gap between germline ends came to 20 bases. The CDR3 region is CASGVEEGVRQYF. The CDR3, as DNA: TGTGCCAGCGGAGTTGAAGAGGGCGTGAGGCAGTACTTC.

In its sample, this clonotype was seen many times. The CDR3 loop is CASSDLAGTRNTGELFF. CDR3 coding DNA: TGCGCCAGCAGTGACCTAGCGGGGACCCGGAACACCGGGGAGCTGTTTTTT. J is TRBJ2-2 and V is TRBV10-2; 9 nucleotides agree with TRBD2. After removal of 3 bases from V and 1 base from J, the junction contained 6 bases not matched to a gene. This CDR3 comprises 17 residues. CDR1 and CDR2 (germline): WSHSY, SAAADI.